These 21 T cell receptor beta chains share one sample of origin, sequenced in a study of blood T cell repertoires in COVID-19. The protocol was immunoSEQ multiplex PCR, while the TCRdb copy is restricted to in-frame clones and leaves out a portion. The data contain a few hundred thousand clones, 85% to 90% of them singletons. Sequencing was performed on peripheral blood. The origin of the receptors is a woman in her thirties with COVID-19, enrolled during active disease.

This clone has only one observation. The chain combines TRBV28 with TRBJ1-5; no reliable D call. CDR3 length: 15 amino acids. The germline V gene encodes CDR1 MDHEN and CDR2 SYDVKM. V was shortened by 7 bases and J by 4 bases, with 17 bases between the two germline ends. This chain's CDR3 is CASTRRGWGNQPQHF. The CDR3 DNA is TGTGCCAGCACCCGGCGGGGTTGGGGTAATCAGCCCCAGCATTTT. The full variable domain, its missing parts supplied by reference TRBV28 and TRBJ1-5, is DVKVTQSSRYLVKRTGEKVFLECVQDMDHENMFWYRQDPGLGLRLIYFSYDVKMKEKGDIPEGYSVSREKKERFSLILESASTNQTSMYLCASTRRGWGNQPQHFGDGTRLSIL.

The chain combines TRBV3-1 (or the pseudogene TRBV3-2) with TRBJ2-5, with 9 positions matching TRBD2. J lost 4 bases, V lost 1 base, and 1 base had no gene match. The V gene's germline CDR1 is LGHDT and CDR2 YNNKEL (reference sequence). The CDR3 sequence is 14 residues long. The CDR3 DNA reads as TGTGCCAGCAGCCAAGTTAGCGGGGGAGAGACCCAGTACTTC. This translates into CASSQVSGGETQYF.

The chain recombines TRBV28 with TRBJ1-6, with 7 bases lining up with TRBD1. The CDR3 sequence is 14 residues long. Germline trimming cut 10 bases from V and 7 bases from J; bases unmatched to any gene: 10. In germline, CDR1 is MDHEN, CDR2 SYDVKM. CDR3 nucleotide sequence: TGTGCCACCCTGAGCAGACAGGGCAATTCACCCCTCCACTTT. Protein sequence: CATLSRQGNSPLHF.

The V and J genes are TRBV27 and TRBJ2-7; a possible D gene is TRBD1 (5 bases). With 5 bases removed from V and 2 bases from J, the gap between germline ends came to 13 bases. The CDR3 extends over 14 amino acids. The germline V gene encodes CDR1 MNHEY and CDR2 SMNVEV (reference sequence). CDR3 protein: CASSRGPKPYEQYF. The CDR3 nucleotides are TGTGCCAGCAGTAGGGGCCCGAAACCCTACGAGCAGTACTTC.

J is TRBJ2-7 and V is TRBV6-6; maybe TRBD1 (6 bases). V lost 4 bases and J lost 9, with 13 bases in between. The germline gives CDR1 MNHNY, CDR2 SVGAGI (reference sequence). The CDR3 runs to 12 residues. The CDR3 is CASSSPQGRQYV. As DNA, the CDR3 is TGTGCCAGCAGTTCTCCCCAGGGGCGGCAGTACGTC.

This clone appeared a few times. This chain connects TRBV5-6 to TRBJ2-7; 7 bases match TRBD1. The CDR3 length is 14 residues. The V segment lost 7 bases and the J segment 1 base; nucleotides outside the gene matches: 8. Germline V lookup: CDR1 SGHDT, CDR2 YYEEEE. The CDR3 DNA sequence: TGTGCCAGCGAAAGAAGGGGACAGTCCTACGAGCAGTACGTC. Translated, it gives CASERRGQSYEQYV.

The gene calls are TRBV2 and TRBJ1-1; 11 nucleotides match TRBD1. The CDR3 loop spans 15 amino acids. In germline, CDR1 is SNHLY, CDR2 FYNNEI. V lost 0 bases and J lost 4; bases outside the gene matches: 1. For the CDR3, the DNA is TGTGCCAGCAGTGAAGCTGGGACAGGGGGCACTGAAGCTTTCTTT. Translated: CASSEAGTGGTEAFF.

The V call is TRBV5-1, the J call TRBJ2-2; D may be TRBD1 (5 bases). Trimming removed 7 bases at V and 6 bases at J, with 13 bases between. Germline V gene sequence: CDR1 SGHRS, CDR2 YFSETQ. The CDR3 consists of 13 residues. In nucleotides, the CDR3 is TGCGCCAGCCGCCAACAGGTTCCCGGGGAGCTGTTTTTT. Translated, it gives CASRQQVPGELFF.

The J gene is TRBJ2-3, the V gene TRBV6-6; D gene unclear. V lost 5 bases, J lost 4 bases, and 19 bases lay in between. The CDR3 runs to 16 residues. Germline V gene data show CDR1 as MNHNY and CDR2 as SVGAGI (reference sequence). CDR3 loop: CASSRMSAFSADTQYF. DNA of the CDR3: TGTGCCAGCAGTCGAATGTCCGCATTCTCGGCAGATACGCAGTATTTT.

This rearrangement joins TRBV19 to TRBJ1-6; the match to TRBD1 covers 7 bases. The CDR3 covers 13 residues. CDR1 is LNHDA, CDR2 SQIVND, per germline (reference sequence). After removal of 6 bases from V and 10 bases from J, the junction contained 6 bases not matched to a gene. DNA of the CDR3: TGTGCCAGTAGCCCGACAGGGCTCTCACCCCTCCACTTT. Translated, it gives CASSPTGLSPLHF.

The rearrangement links TRBV9 to TRBJ2-7, with D possibly TRBD1 on 6 matching bases. The CDR3 extends over 13 amino acids. Germline CDR1 and CDR2: SGDLS and YYNGEE. Trimming left V 4 bases short and J 2 bases short, with 10 bases between. For the CDR3, the DNA is TGTGCCAGCAGCCCAGGGGTAACCTACGAGCAGTACTTC. Translated: CASSPGVTYEQYF.

The V gene is TRBV5-1, the J gene TRBJ2-5; D is unresolved. CDR1 is SGHRS and CDR2 is YFSETQ in the germline V gene. CDR3 length: 12 amino acids. Trimming left V 7 bases short and J 4 bases short, with 11 bases between. CDR3 sequence: CASFSSSETQYF. The CDR3 coding sequence is TGCGCCAGCTTTTCTAGTTCAGAGACCCAGTACTTC.

V usage is TRBV14 and J usage is TRBJ1-6, with D possibly matching TRBD1 (5 bases). Trimming took 3 bases from V and 8 from J, leaving 11 bases between them. The germline CDR1 and CDR2 sequences are SGHDN and FVKESK. This CDR3 is 14 amino acids long. The CDR3 coding sequence is TGTGCCAGCAGCCATCGACAGCTTTATTCACCCCTCCACTTT. It yields the protein CASSHRQLYSPLHF. The variable domain in full, completed from reference TRBV14 and TRBJ1-6, reads EAGVTQFPSHSVIEKGQTVTLRCDPISGHDNLYWYRRVMGKEIKFLLHFVKESKQDESGMPNNRFLAERTGGTYSTLKVQPAELEDSGVYFCASSHRQLYSPLHFGNGTRLTVT.

The chain uses TRBV9 and TRBJ1-1; 9 bases map to TRBD1. V lost 0 bases and J lost 2; bases outside the gene matches: 8. The CDR3 extends over 17 amino acids. CDR1 and CDR2 (germline): SGDLS, YYNGEE. The CDR3 nucleotides read TGTGCCAGCAGCGTAGAGCCCGGGACAGGGCTTAACACTGAAGCTTTCTTT. This gives the protein CASSVEPGTGLNTEAFF.

This chain connects TRBV14 to TRBJ2-5; 11 nucleotides line up with TRBD2. Per germline, CDR1 SGHDN and CDR2 FVKESK. The V gene end was trimmed by 1 base and the J gene end by 1 base; junction bases not matched to a gene: 2. The CDR3 is 16 residues long. The CDR3 nucleotides read TGTGCCAGCAGCCAAGGACTAGCGGGGATCCAAGAGACCCAGTACTTC. It specifies CASSQGLAGIQETQYF.

The rearrangement uses TRBV7-9 and TRBJ2-3; tentatively, D is TRBD1 (5 bases). V lost 4 bases, J lost 8 bases, and 13 bases lay in between. CDR1 and CDR2 from the germline V gene are SEHNR and FQNEAQ (reference sequence). The CDR3 sequence is 13 residues long. The CDR3 here is CASSWGLSGTQYF. CDR3 coding DNA: TGTGCCAGCAGCTGGGGCCTCTCGGGTACGCAGTATTTT.

The V call is TRBV10-1, the J call TRBJ1-2; tentatively, D is TRBD1 (6 bases). Germline V gene data show CDR1 as WNHNN and CDR2 as SYGVQD (reference sequence). V was trimmed by 3 bases and J by 4 bases, leaving 15 bases between them. There are 15 residues in the CDR3. The CDR3 sequence: CASSDYRAGAYGYTF. In nucleotides, the CDR3 is TGCGCCAGCAGTGATTATCGTGCAGGGGCCTATGGCTACACCTTC.

The rearrangement links TRBV2 to TRBJ2-5, with TRBD2 matching 16 bases. Looked up from germline, CDR1 is SNHLY and CDR2 is FYNNEI. With V trimmed by 6 bases and J by 4 bases, 11 bases remained unmatched. There are 18 residues in the CDR3. CDR3 region: CASRSGTSGGAKLETQYF. The CDR3 DNA sequence: TGTGCCAGCAGGTCCGGGACTAGCGGGGGGGCCAAGTTAGAGACCCAGTACTTC.

The V and J genes are TRBV28 and TRBJ2-5; possibly TRBD1 for D (6 bases). CDR3 size: 15 residues. Germline lookup yields CDR1 MDHEN and CDR2 SYDVKM. V lost 6 bases to trimming and J lost 2 bases, with 16 bases between them. CDR3 bases: TGTGCCAGCAGACGAGACAGGTTCCTACAAGAGACCCAGTACTTC. Translated, it gives CASRRDRFLQETQYF.

The gene calls are TRBV5-1 and TRBJ1-2, with D tentatively TRBD1 (5 bases). Germline loops: CDR1 SGHRS, CDR2 YFSETQ. The CDR3 loop spans 12 amino acids. Trimming cost V 0 bases and J 7 bases, with 7 bases left between them. The CDR3: CASSLEGVGYTF. In DNA, the CDR3 is TGCGCCAGCAGCTTGGAAGGGGTTGGCTACACCTTC.

The chain uses TRBV5-1 and TRBJ2-2; the D is unclear. Trimming took 2 bases from V and 0 from J, leaving 8 bases between them. This CDR3 region has 15 residues. From germline, CDR1 is SGHRS and CDR2 YFSETQ. The CDR3 DNA reads as TGCGCCAGCAGCTTTAGCCTAGCGAACACCGGGGAGCTGTTTTTT. Translation: CASSFSLANTGELFF.